Listed below are T cell receptor beta chains from one sample, sequenced in a study of tumor-infiltrating lymphocytes in primary liver carcinoma. Each CDR3 protein gets one entry after TCRdb re-called the multiplex PCR reads with MiXCR. Among 47,000 or so distinct CDR3 sequences listed, about three quarters were seen once. The sample was liver tumor tissue from sampling region 3. These receptors were collected from a man aged 35 to 55 with primary liver carcinoma and hepatitis B virus infection. Each CDR3 is given with its conserved first and last residue. Each record gives: V gene, J gene, clone size, CDR3 protein. The size of a clone is reported for some rows only, either as once, few or many, or as a class for expanded clones.

TRBV29-1	TRBJ1-2	.	CSTLDRVVGYTF
TRBV6-1	TRBJ2-7	many	CASSEGTLGAGGYEQYF
TRBV5-6	TRBJ2-5	.	CASSLFGGKGTQYF
TRBV11-2	TRBJ2-1	.	CANSLLGNEQLF
TRBV29-1	TRBJ2-1	.	CSIRTGGSGKFF
TRBV6-5	TRBJ2-7	.	CASSQLSGDEQYF
TRBV20-1	TRBJ2-2	.	CSARHSRATNTVELFF
TRBV2	TRBJ1-1	few	CATPPNQENTEAFF
TRBV4-1	TRBJ2-7	.	CASSSGSLTSYEKYF
TRBV12-3/TRBV12-4	TRBJ2-5	.	CASVSGTSRETQYF
TRBV11-2	TRBJ2-7	.	CAGSLSVGISYEQYF
TRBV4-1	TRBJ1-5	.	CTSSQNTDRAGQPQHF
TRBV11-2	TRBJ2-2	.	CASSFDRGRVGTRELSF
TRBV6-1	TRBJ2-5	.	CASNETFLAGGNQVTQYF
TRBV6-2/TRBV6-3	TRBJ2-3	.	CASRYPGTIDTRYF
TRBV11-2	TRBJ2-1	.	CASGLNGAYKQFF
TRBV29-1	TRBJ2-3	.	CSVVGRGADMQYF
TRBV13	TRBJ2-7	.	CAGSNNREQYF
TRBV5-6	TRBJ2-2	.	CASSLGRVLFTGELFF
TRBV29-1	TRBJ2-2	many	CSVEKGQSNTGELFF
TRBV29-1	TRBJ2-1	.	CSVECDRIRSYNEEFF
TRBV28	TRBJ2-2	.	CASNRAGGSTGELFF
TRBV29-1	TRBJ2-6	once	CSVEGRPGANVLAF
TRBV28	TRBJ1-1	.	CASSSPQGAAEAFF
TRBV11-1	TRBJ2-5	few	CASIPPREVRKDFQETQYF
TRBV11-2	TRBJ1-5	.	CASSIGRFHEPQHF
TRBV29-1	TRBJ2-5	.	CSVGGLEGDETQYF
TRBV18	TRBJ2-7	few	CASSPQMIPGPRDYEQYF
TRBV6-6	TRBJ2-1	few	CARGPGLAWYEQFF
TRBV25-1	TRBJ1-1	many	CASRTGNTEAFF
TRBV12-3/TRBV12-4	TRBJ1-2	many	CASSLVDRSGYTF
TRBV6-2/TRBV6-3	TRBJ2-3	.	CAGSWGLANTQYF
TRBV30	TRBJ2-5	many	CAWGITPGLQETQYF
TRBV12-3/TRBV12-4	TRBJ2-2	.	CASSLGGWEELFF
TRBV18	TRBJ1-1	.	CASSLEAASLTEAFF
TRBV29-1	TRBJ2-3	.	CSVRAGTRDTQYF
TRBV5-1	TRBJ1-4	.	CASSYGRAATNEKLFF
TRBV11-2	TRBJ2-1	.	CASSYSSTSGKGGGFF
TRBV29-1	TRBJ1-2	.	CSVTQTVDGCTF
TRBV12-3/TRBV12-4	TRBJ1-5	.	CVSCLDQPQHF
TRBV12-3/TRBV12-4	TRBJ2-2	.	CASIESENTGELFF
TRBV5-1	TRBJ2-7	once	CASNLTSGQAYEQYF
TRBV6-1	TRBJ1-1	.	CASDDMTGAPEAFF
TRBV5-4	TRBJ1-1	.	CASSSPDRTEALF
TRBV6-1	TRBJ2-2	.	CASSVIRQENTGKLFF
TRBV6-6	TRBJ2-1	.	CASGYHGTGVPTRREGLKNEQFF
TRBV29-1	TRBJ2-5	many	CSVVGVGETQYF
TRBV12-3/TRBV12-4	TRBJ2-1	once	CASSPHTWNEQFF
TRBV12-3/TRBV12-4	TRBJ1-1	.	CASSAGNTEAFF
TRBV4-1	TRBJ1-5	few	CASSLRQGIGRQPQHF
TRBV6-1	TRBJ2-7	few	CASCEWSSGNDEQYF
TRBV12-3/TRBV12-4	TRBJ1-3	many	CASSLGGTAIYF
TRBV28	TRBJ2-7	once	CASSALRGTGVDEQYF
TRBV11-2	TRBJ2-7	.	CASSQYSGGGYEYYF
TRBV14	TRBJ2-2	.	CASSQSRAADTGELFF
TRBV6-5	TRBJ2-3	.	CASSYSAQGASDTQYF
TRBV11-2	TRBJ2-2	.	CASSLDRGGVRPDIGELFF